The 27 T cell receptor beta chains presented below share a single source sample, sequenced in a study of blood T cell repertoires in COVID-19. Profiled with immunoSEQ multiplex PCR; TCRdb holds only in-frame clones, not every one. The sample records some 210,000 clones, about 87% being singletons. What was sequenced was PBMCs or T cells enriched from blood (not recorded which). These receptors originate from a man aged 18 to 30 with acute COVID-19.

J is TRBJ1-6 and V is TRBV24-1; 8 nucleotides align to TRBD1. The germline V gene has CDR1 KGHDR and CDR2 SFDVKD. There are 16 residues in the CDR3. V lost 5 bases, J lost 9 bases, and 11 bases stayed unmatched. This CDR3 reads CATSAVVGTGLSPLHF. The CDR3 bases are TGTGCCACCAGTGCCGTGGTCGGGACAGGTCTTTCACCCCTCCACTTT.

The genes are TRBV7-9 and TRBJ2-4; the D gene is possibly TRBD2 (6 bases). The CDR3 is made up of 14 amino acids. Germline loops: CDR1 SEHNR, CDR2 FQNEAQ (reference sequence). Trimming took 8 bases from V and 8 from J, leaving 19 bases between them. CDR3 sequence reads: CASSPRAGGDIQYF. As DNA, the CDR3 is TGTGCCAGCTCCCCGAGGGCCGGGGGAGACATTCAGTACTTC.

The gene calls are TRBV14 and TRBJ2-5, with TRBD1 identical over 7 bases. The CDR3 has 14 residues. Germline CDR1 reads SGHDN; CDR2 reads FVKESK. J was trimmed by 7 bases and V by 3 bases; bases with no gene match: 8. Here the CDR3 DNA reads TGTGCCAGCAGCCACCGACAGGGAACGAGGACCCAGTACTTC. It specifies CASSHRQGTRTQYF.

This clone was recorded only once. The V and J genes are TRBV2 and TRBJ1-4; the D gene is possibly TRBD1 (6 bases). CDR1 and CDR2 from the germline V gene are SNHLY and FYNNEI. This CDR3 is 15 amino acids long. V was cut by 5 bases and J by 7 bases, with 17 bases left in between. The CDR3 here is CASSITGKTREKLFF. The DNA of the CDR3 is TGTGCCAGCAGTATAACAGGGAAGACTCGTGAAAAACTGTTTTTT.

The J gene is TRBJ2-7, the V gene TRBV16; weak D call: TRBD2 (5 bases). The germline CDR1 and CDR2 sequences are KGHSY and FQNENV. The CDR3 runs to 15 residues. The V and J ends lost 2 bases and 0 bases respectively, with 11 bases between them. The CDR3 here is CASSQVSGGSYEQYF. The DNA of the CDR3 is TGTGCCAGCAGCCAAGTATCAGGAGGCTCCTACGAGCAGTACTTC. The complete variable domain, with remaining parts taken from reference TRBV16 and TRBJ2-7, reads GEEVAQTPKHLVRGEGQKAKLYCAPIKGHSYVFWYQQVLKNEFKFLISFQNENVFDETGMPKERFSAKCLPNSPCSLEIQATKLEDSAVYFCASSQVSGGSYEQYFGPGTRLTVT.

V gene TRBV7-3 combines with J gene TRBJ2-3, with D possibly TRBD2 on 6 matching bases. In germline, CDR1 is SGHTA, CDR2 FQGTGA. The CDR3 contains 15 residues. The ends were cut back, 5 bases at V and 2 bases at J, with 14 bases in the middle. CDR3 coding DNA: TGTGCCAGCAGCCCCCATGGGGGGACCACAGATACGCAGTATTTT. Translation: CASSPHGGTTDTQYF.

The chain is built from TRBV7-2 and TRBJ2-3; D is possibly TRBD2 (6 bases). Germline CDR1 reads SGHTA; CDR2 reads FQGNSA. The V end was cut by 5 bases, the J end by 0 bases, with 24 bases between. The CDR3 runs 19 residues. CDR3 DNA sequence: TGTGCCAGCAGCCCCCCGGGAGCGGGCTCCCTCTTCAGCACAGATACGCAGTATTTT. Translation: CASSPPGAGSLFSTDTQYF.

The V gene is TRBV7-2, the J gene TRBJ1-2; 8 positions match TRBD1. V lost 5 bases to trimming and J lost 6 bases; unmatched junction nucleotides: 5. The CDR3 sequence is 13 residues long. Germline V gene sequence: CDR1 SGHTA, CDR2 FQGNSA. The CDR3 DNA sequence: TGTGCCAGCAGCCAATCAGGGGGCAATGGCTACACCTTC. It codes for CASSQSGGNGYTF.

The chain carries TRBV27 and TRBJ1-2, with a tentative D call TRBD1 (5 bases). Looked up from germline, CDR1 is MNHEY and CDR2 is SMNVEV (reference sequence). The CDR3 spans 15 residues. V was clipped by 10 bases and J by 1 base, with 19 bases between them. The CDR3 nucleotides read TGTGCCATCCCTATTCCCGGGGGTCTTAACTATGGCTACACCTTC. Translating it yields CAIPIPGGLNYGYTF.

The chain has TRBV29-1 and TRBJ2-3; 11 bases line up with TRBD2. Germline V gene lookup returns CDR1 SQVTM and CDR2 ANQGSEA. The V segment lost 6 bases and the J segment 11 bases; nucleotides outside the gene matches: 4. The CDR3 contains 11 residues. The CDR3: CSVSTSGEQYF. In DNA form, the CDR3 reads TGCAGCGTGTCGACTAGCGGGGAGCAGTATTTT.

The chain employs TRBV18 and TRBJ2-7, with D possibly being TRBD1 (5 bases). The ends were cut back, 6 bases at V and 2 bases at J, with 11 bases in the middle. The CDR3 totals 13 residues. Per the germline V gene, CDR1 is KGHSH and CDR2 is LQKENI. The CDR3 reads CASSPDSPYEQYF. The CDR3 nucleotides are TGTGCCAGCTCGCCCGACAGTCCCTACGAGCAGTACTTC.

This clone was detected a few times. The CDR3 region has the DNA TGTGCCAGCAGCCGAAACGCTGCGTTGGGACAGTCGTTCTTC. Translated, it gives CASSRNAALGQSFF. The J gene is TRBJ2-1, the V gene TRBV2; 7 nucleotides agree with TRBD1. The CDR3 is 14 residues long. Germline CDR1 reads SNHLY; CDR2 reads FYNNEI. J lost 15 bases, V lost 6 bases, and 17 bases had no gene match.

The rearrangement links TRBV5-6 to TRBJ2-1; perhaps TRBD1 as D (7 bases). The CDR3 runs to 16 residues. V lost 5 bases and J 4 bases, leaving 19 bases between the germline ends. Germline V CDR1 and CDR2: SGHDT, YYEEEE. The CDR3 DNA sequence: TGTGCCAGCAGACTACTCTACAGGGGAGGTTACAATGAGCAGTTCTTC. Translated, it gives CASRLLYRGGYNEQFF.

The chain employs TRBV6-5 and TRBJ1-1; D ambiguous. Looked up from germline, CDR1 is MNHEY and CDR2 is SVGAGI. V was clipped by 2 bases and J by 9 bases, with 13 bases between them. CDR3 length: 13 residues. CDR3 DNA sequence: TGTGCCAGCAGTTACATAGCCCGAGAGCAAGCTTTCTTT. This codes for CASSYIAREQAFF.

The CDR3 sequence is CASSPMGGGDEQYF. Here the CDR3 DNA reads TGTGCCAGCAGCCCCATGGGGGGGGGCGACGAGCAGTACTTC. This chain uses TRBV3-1 (or the pseudogene TRBV3-2) with TRBJ2-7; a possible D gene is TRBD2 (7 bases). In germline, CDR1 is LGHDT, CDR2 YNNKEL (reference sequence). The CDR3 runs 14 residues. V was shortened by 4 bases and J by 5 bases, with 15 bases between the two germline ends.

This clone was picked up one time. The chain is built from TRBV24-1 and TRBJ2-1, with 12 positions matching TRBD2. The germline V gene encodes CDR1 KGHDR and CDR2 SFDVKD. V shed 1 base, J shed 7 bases, and the junction held 4 bases outside the gene matches. The length of the CDR3 is 16 residues. CDR3 amino acids: CATSDFSGTSGNEQFF. CDR3 bases: TGTGCCACCAGTGATTTCTCCGGGACTAGCGGGAATGAGCAGTTCTTC.

The genes are TRBV9 and TRBJ2-1, with TRBD2 matching over 14 bases. This CDR3 region has 17 residues. The germline CDR1 and CDR2 sequences are SGDLS and YYNGEE. V lost 4 bases and J lost 8; bases outside the gene matches: 11. The CDR3 spells CASSPYSGTSGSDEQFF. CDR3 in DNA: TGTGCCAGCAGCCCATACTCCGGGACTAGCGGGAGTGATGAGCAGTTCTTC.

This clone was counted once. The rearrangement joins TRBV1 to TRBJ1-5. TRBV1 is a listed pseudogene. The CDR3 contains 20 residues. CDR3 residues: CTSSQDYENWYGEINQPQHF. CDR3 DNA: TGCACCAGCAGCCAAGATTACGAAAATTGGTACGGGGAGATCAATCAGCCCCAGCATTTT.

This clone was detected only once. This chain joins TRBV19 and TRBJ2-3, with 8 bases identical to TRBD2. The germline V gene encodes CDR1 LNHDA and CDR2 SQIVND (reference sequence). This CDR3 has 18 amino acids. The V segment lost 3 bases and the J segment 0 bases; nucleotides outside the gene matches: 11. CDR3 region: CASSMGATSGVSTDTQYF. As DNA, the CDR3 is TGTGCCAGTAGTATGGGGGCCACTAGCGGAGTTAGCACAGATACGCAGTATTTT.

This clone was counted between two and nine times. The gene calls are TRBV19 and TRBJ2-3; 9 bases map to TRBD2. Germline CDR1 and CDR2: LNHDA and SQIVND (reference sequence). Trimming cost V 5 bases and J 4 bases; bases outside gene matches: 7. There are 15 residues in the CDR3. The CDR3 region has the DNA TGTGCCAGTAGTGCCTTAGCGGGAGATGCAGATACGCAGTATTTT. This sequence encodes CASSALAGDADTQYF.

This rearrangement joins TRBV5-1 to TRBJ1-1; D is unclear. Germline-derived CDR1 and CDR2 are SGHRS and YFSETQ. V was pared by 3 bases and J by 8 bases, with 11 bases between. The CDR3 covers 12 residues. The CDR3 DNA sequence: TGCGCCAGCAGCTCGCATCCCGGGGAAGCTTTCTTT. Amino acid sequence: CASSSHPGEAFF.

The chain carries TRBV5-5 and TRBJ2-4, with 10 bases aligning to TRBD1. V lost 3 bases to trimming and J lost 0 bases; unmatched junction nucleotides: 12. Germline CDR1 and CDR2: SGHKS and YYEKEE (reference sequence). The CDR3 runs 19 residues. In DNA, the CDR3 is TGTGCCAGCAGCTCCCTTGGGACAGGGGTCCTATTAGCCAAAAACATTCAGTACTTC. It yields the protein CASSSLGTGVLLAKNIQYF.

The chain is built from TRBV4-2 and TRBJ1-1, with D tentatively TRBD1 (5 bases). This CDR3 spans 14 amino acids. Germline V CDR1 and CDR2: LGHNA, YNFKEQ. V lost 0 bases to trimming and J lost 11 bases, with 16 bases between them. In nucleotides, the CDR3 is TGTGCCAGCAGCCAAGAATTTATTGGGGCTGTGGCTTTCTTT. Residues: CASSQEFIGAVAFF.

This clone was recorded only once. The genes are TRBV27 and TRBJ1-1; D is ambiguous. V lost 3 bases and J 0 bases, leaving 5 bases between the germline ends. CDR3 length: 13 residues. Per germline, CDR1 MNHEY and CDR2 SMNVEV (reference sequence). The CDR3 DNA reads as TGTGCCAGCAGTTTCGAGATGAACACTGAAGCTTTCTTT. Its translation: CASSFEMNTEAFF.

This clone has only one observation. The sample carries other DNA sequences with the same CDR3. The chain recombines TRBV28 with TRBJ2-7, with 9 bases lining up with TRBD1. The ends lost 5 bases at V and 5 bases at J; junction bases unmatched: 4. The CDR3 totals 13 residues. The germline V gene has CDR1 MDHEN and CDR2 SYDVKM. The DNA for the CDR3 is TGTGCCAGCAGTCCGGGGACAGGGAACGAGCAGTACTTC. Protein: CASSPGTGNEQYF. The whole variable domain, remainder taken from reference TRBV28 and TRBJ2-7, is DVKVTQSSRYLVKRTGEKVFLECVQDMDHENMFWYRQDPGLGLRLIYFSYDVKMKEKGDIPEGYSVSREKKERFSLILESASTNQTSMYLCASSPGTGNEQYFGPGTRLTVT.

The chain employs TRBV30 and TRBJ1-6; tentatively, D is TRBD1 (5 bases). Germline V CDR1 and CDR2: GTSNPN, SVGIG (reference sequence). The CDR3 extends over 10 amino acids. The V gene lost 1 base and the J gene lost 13 bases, with 5 bases spanning the gap. The CDR3 loop reads CAWSEGPLHF. For the CDR3, the DNA is TGTGCCTGGAGTGAGGGGCCCCTCCACTTT.

The rearrangement joins TRBV11-2 to TRBJ2-5; D gene uncertain. V was trimmed by 4 bases and J by 3 bases, leaving 3 bases between them. Per the germline V gene, CDR1 is SGHAT and CDR2 is FQNNGV. This CDR3 is built from 11 residues. The CDR3: CASSYKETQYF. The CDR3 coding sequence is TGTGCCAGCAGCTACAAAGAGACCCAGTACTTC.